The text below deals with one T cell receptor (beta chain). The CDR3 extends over 12 amino acids. Trimming took off 6 bases at V and 7 bases at J, with 12 bases between the two ends. Germline V gene data show CDR1 as MNHEY and CDR2 as SVGAGI. The study recruited people aged 18 to 89 years across about two dozen US areas. TCRdb's copy holds only in-frame clones and misses some; the assay was immunoSEQ multiplex PCR. The sample holds about 150,000 clones; roughly 89% are singletons and the top ten take around 4.2%. The sample belongs to a study of blood T cell repertoires in COVID-19. Study context: Samples taken during acute and convalescent COVID-19 were collected in the United States, Italy and Spain. Sources were T cells, B-cell-depleted T cells, or PBMCs; the material itself was cDNA or gDNA.

The V and J genes are TRBV6-5 and TRBJ2-5; D uncertain. This clonotype was obtained from a man aged 45-60 years who had recovered from COVID-19. The sequenced material came from PBMCs or T cells enriched from blood (not recorded which). This chain's CDR3 is CASSQSLGTQYF. CDR3 bases: TGTGCCAGCAGCCAATCTCTAGGGACCCAGTACTTC.